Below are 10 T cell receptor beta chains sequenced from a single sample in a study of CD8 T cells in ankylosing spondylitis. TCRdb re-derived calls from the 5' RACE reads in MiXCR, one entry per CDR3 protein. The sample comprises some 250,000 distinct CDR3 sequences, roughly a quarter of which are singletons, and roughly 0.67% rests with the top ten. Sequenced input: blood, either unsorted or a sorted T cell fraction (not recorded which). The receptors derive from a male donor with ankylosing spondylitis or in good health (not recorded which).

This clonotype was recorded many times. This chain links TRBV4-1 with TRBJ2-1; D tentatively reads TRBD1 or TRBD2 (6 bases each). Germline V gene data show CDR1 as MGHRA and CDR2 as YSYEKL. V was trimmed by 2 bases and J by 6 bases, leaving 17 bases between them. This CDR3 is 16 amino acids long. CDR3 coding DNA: TGCGCCAGCAGCCAAACCGGGGGCCCCGGTCCCAATGAGCAGTTCTTC. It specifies CASSQTGGPGPNEQFF.

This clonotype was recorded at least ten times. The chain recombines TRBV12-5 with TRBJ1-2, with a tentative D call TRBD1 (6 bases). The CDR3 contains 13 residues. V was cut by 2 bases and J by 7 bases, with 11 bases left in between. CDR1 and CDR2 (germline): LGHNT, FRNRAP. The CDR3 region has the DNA TGTGCTAGTGGTTTGTCGACAGGAGGTGGCTACACCTTC. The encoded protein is CASGLSTGGGYTF.

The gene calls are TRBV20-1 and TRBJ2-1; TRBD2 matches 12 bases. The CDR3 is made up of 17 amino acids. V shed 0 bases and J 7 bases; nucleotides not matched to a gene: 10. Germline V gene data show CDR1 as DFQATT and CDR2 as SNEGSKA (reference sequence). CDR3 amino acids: CSAREMRLAGGPNEQFF. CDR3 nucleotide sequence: TGCAGTGCTAGAGAAATGAGGCTAGCGGGGGGGCCGAATGAGCAGTTCTTC.

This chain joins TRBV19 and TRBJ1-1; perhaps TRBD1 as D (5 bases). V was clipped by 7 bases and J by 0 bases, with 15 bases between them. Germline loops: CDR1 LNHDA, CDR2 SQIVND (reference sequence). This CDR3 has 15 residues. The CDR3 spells CASTFGGNLNTEAFF. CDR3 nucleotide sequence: TGTGCCAGTACGTTCGGGGGGAACTTGAACACTGAAGCTTTCTTT.

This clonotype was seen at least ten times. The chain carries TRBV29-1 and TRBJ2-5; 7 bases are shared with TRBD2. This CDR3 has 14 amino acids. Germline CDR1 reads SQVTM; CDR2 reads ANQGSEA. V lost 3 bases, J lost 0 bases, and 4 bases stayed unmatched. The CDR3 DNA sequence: TGCAGCGTTGAGTCCAGCGGGGACCAAGAGACCCAGTACTTC. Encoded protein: CSVESSGDQETQYF.

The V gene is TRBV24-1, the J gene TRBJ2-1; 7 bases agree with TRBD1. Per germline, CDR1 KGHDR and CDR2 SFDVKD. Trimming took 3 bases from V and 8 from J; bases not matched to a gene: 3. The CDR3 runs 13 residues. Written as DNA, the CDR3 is TGTGCCACCAGTGATATAGGGGGCGATGAGCAGTTCTTC. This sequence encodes CATSDIGGDEQFF.

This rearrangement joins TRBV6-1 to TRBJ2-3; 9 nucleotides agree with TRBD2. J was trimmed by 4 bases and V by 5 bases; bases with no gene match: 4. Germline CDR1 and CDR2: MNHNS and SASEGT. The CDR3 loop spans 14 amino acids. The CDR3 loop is CASSRRGGADTQYF. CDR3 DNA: TGTGCCAGCAGTAGGCGGGGGGGCGCAGATACGCAGTATTTT.

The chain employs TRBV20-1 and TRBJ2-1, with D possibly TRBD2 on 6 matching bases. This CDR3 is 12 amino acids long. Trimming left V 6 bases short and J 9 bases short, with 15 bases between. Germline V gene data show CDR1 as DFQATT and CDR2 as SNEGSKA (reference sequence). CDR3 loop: CSAPRGSTEQFF. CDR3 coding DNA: TGCAGTGCCCCCCGGGGGAGCACTGAGCAGTTCTTC.

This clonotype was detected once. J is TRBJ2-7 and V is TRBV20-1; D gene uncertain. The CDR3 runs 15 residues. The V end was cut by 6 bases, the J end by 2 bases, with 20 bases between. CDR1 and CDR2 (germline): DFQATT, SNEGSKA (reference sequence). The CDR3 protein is CSAEWPLKTTYEQYF. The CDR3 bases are TGCAGTGCGGAGTGGCCCCTAAAAACTACCTACGAGCAGTACTTC.

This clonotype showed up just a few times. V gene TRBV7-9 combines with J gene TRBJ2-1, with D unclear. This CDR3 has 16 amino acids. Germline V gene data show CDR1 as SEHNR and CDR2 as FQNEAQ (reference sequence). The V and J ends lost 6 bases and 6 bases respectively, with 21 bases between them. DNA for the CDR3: TGTGCCAGCAGACATACGTACGGCCCCAGAAGCAATGAGCAGTTCTTC. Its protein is CASRHTYGPRSNEQFF.